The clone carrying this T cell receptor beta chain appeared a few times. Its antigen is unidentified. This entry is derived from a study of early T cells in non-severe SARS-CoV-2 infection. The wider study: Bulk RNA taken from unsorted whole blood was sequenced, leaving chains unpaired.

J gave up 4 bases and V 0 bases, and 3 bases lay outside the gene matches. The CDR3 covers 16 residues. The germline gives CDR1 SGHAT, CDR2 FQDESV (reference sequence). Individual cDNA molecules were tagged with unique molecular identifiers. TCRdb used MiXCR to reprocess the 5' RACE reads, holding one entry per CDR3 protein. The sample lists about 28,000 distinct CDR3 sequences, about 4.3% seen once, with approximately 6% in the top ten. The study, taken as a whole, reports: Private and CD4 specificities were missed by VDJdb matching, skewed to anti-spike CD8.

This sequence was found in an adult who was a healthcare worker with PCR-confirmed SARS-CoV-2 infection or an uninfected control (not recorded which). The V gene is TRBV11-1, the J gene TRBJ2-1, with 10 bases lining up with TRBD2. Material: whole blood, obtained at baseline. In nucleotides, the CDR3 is TGTGCCAGCAGCTTAGCGCTTAGCGGGAGGTACAATGAGCAGTTCTTC. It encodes CASSLALSGRYNEQFF.